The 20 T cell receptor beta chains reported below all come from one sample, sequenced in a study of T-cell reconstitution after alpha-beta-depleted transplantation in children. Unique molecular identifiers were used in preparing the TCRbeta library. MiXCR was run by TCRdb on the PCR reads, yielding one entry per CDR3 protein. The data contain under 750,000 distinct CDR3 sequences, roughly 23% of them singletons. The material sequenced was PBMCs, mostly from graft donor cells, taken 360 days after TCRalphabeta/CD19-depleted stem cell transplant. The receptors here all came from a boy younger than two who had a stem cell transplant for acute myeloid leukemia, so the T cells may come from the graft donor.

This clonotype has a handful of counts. The DNA of the CDR3 is TGCAGCCCCTACGAGCAGTACGTC. It is translated as CSPYEQYV. J is TRBJ2-7 and V is TRBV29-1; no definite D call. The CDR3 sequence is 8 residues long. Germline CDR1 reads SQVTM; CDR2 reads ANQGSEA. With 8 bases removed from V and 2 bases from J, the gap between germline ends came to 1 base.

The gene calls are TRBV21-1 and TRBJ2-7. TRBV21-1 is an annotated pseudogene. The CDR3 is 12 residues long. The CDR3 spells CASSKDKYEQYV. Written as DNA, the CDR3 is TGTGCCAGCAGCAAAGACAAGTACGAGCAGTACGTC.

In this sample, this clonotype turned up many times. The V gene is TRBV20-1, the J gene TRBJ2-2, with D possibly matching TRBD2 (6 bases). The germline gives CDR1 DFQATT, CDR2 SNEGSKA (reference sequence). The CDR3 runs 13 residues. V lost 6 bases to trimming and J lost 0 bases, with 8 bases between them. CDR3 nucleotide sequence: TGCAGTGCATGGGACTCGAACACCGGGGAGCTGTTTTTT. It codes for CSAWDSNTGELFF.

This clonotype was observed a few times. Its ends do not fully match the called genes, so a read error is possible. DNA of the CDR3: TGTGCCAGCAGGTCGGACAACTTTGGCTACACCTTC. Its translation is CASRSDNFGYTF. The chain links TRBV12-3 or TRBV12-4 to TRBJ1-2, with a weak D call TRBD1 (5 bases). The CDR3 runs 12 residues.

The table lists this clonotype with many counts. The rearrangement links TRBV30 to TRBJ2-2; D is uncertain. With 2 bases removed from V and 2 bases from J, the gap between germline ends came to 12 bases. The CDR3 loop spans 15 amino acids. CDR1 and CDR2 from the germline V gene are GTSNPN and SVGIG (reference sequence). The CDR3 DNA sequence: TGTGCCTGGAGTAGGGTCCGAGCCAACACCGGGGAGCTGTTTTTT. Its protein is CAWSRVRANTGELFF.

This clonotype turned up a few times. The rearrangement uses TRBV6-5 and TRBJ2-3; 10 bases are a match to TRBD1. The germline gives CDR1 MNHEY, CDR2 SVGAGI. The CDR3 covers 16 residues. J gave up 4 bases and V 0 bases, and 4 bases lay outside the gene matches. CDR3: CASSYSGQGQADTQYF. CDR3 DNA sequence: TGTGCCAGCAGTTACTCGGGACAGGGGCAAGCAGATACGCAGTATTTT.

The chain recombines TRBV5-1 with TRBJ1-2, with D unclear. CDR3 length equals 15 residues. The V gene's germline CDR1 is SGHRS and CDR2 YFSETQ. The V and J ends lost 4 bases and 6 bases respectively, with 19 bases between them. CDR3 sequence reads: CASSPLTGLGDGYTF. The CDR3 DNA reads TGCGCCAGCAGCCCCTTGACTGGGCTTGGTGATGGCTACACCTTC. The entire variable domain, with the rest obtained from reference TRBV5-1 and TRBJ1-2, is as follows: KAGVTQTPRYLIKTRGQQVTLSCSPISGHRSVSWYQQTPGQGLQFLFEYFSETQRNKGNFPGRFSGRQFSNSRSEMNVSTLELGDSALYLCASSPLTGLGDGYTFGSGTRLTVV.

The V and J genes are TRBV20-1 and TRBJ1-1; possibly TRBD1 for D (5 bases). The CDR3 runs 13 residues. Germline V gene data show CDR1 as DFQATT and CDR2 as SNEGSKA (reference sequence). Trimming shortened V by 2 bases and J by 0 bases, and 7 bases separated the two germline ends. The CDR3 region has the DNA TGCAGTGCTAGACGCAGGGTGAACACTGAAGCTTTCTTT. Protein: CSARRRVNTEAFF.

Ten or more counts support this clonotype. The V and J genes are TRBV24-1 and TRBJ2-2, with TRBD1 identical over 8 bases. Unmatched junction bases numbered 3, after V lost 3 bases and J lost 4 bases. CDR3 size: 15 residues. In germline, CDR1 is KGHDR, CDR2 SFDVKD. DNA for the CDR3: TGTGCCACCAGTGATCGACAGGGGTCCACCGGGGAGCTGTTTTTT. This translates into CATSDRQGSTGELFF.

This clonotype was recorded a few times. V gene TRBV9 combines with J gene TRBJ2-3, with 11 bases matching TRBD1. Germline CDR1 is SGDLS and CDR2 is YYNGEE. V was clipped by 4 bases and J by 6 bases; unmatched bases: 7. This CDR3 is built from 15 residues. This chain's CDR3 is CASSPGGQGVDTQYF. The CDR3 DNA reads TGTGCCAGCAGCCCAGGGGGACAGGGGGTCGATACGCAGTATTTT.

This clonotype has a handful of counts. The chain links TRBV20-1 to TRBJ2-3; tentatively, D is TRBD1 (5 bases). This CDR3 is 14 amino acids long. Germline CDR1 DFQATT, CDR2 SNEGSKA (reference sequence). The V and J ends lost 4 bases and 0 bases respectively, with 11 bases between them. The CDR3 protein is CSAKQAPSTDTQYF. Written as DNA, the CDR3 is TGCAGTGCTAAACAGGCACCTAGCACAGATACGCAGTATTTT.

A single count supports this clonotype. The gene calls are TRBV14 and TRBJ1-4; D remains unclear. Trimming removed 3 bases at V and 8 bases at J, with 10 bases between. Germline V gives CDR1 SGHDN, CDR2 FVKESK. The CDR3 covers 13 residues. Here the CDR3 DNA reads TGTGCCAGCAGCCACGACCTCGGGGAAAAACTGTTTTTT. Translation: CASSHDLGEKLFF.

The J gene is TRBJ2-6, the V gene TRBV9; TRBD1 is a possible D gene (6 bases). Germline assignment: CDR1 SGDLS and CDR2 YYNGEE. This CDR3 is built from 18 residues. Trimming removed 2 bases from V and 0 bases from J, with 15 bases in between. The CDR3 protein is CASSVYREGSSGANVLTF. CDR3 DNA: TGTGCCAGCAGCGTCTACAGGGAAGGGAGCTCTGGGGCCAACGTCCTGACTTTC. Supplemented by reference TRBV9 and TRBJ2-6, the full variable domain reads DSGVTQTPKHLITATGQRVTLRCSPRSGDLSVYWYQQSLDQGLQFLIQYYNGEERAKGNILERFSAQQFPDLHSELNLSSLELGDSALYFCASSVYREGSSGANVLTFGAGSRLTVL.

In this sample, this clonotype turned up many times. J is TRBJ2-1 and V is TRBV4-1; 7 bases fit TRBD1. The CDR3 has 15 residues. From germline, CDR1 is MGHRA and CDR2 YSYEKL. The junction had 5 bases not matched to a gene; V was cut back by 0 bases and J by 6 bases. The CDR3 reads CASSQDTGAGNEQFF. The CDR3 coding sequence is TGCGCCAGCAGCCAAGATACAGGGGCTGGCAATGAGCAGTTCTTC.

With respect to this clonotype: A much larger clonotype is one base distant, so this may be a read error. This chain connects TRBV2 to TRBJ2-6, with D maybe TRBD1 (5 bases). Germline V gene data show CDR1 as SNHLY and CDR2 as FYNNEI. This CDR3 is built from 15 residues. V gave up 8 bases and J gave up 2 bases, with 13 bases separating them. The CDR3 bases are TGTGCCAGCGGTTTTAGGGGTACTGGGGCCAACGTCCTGACTTTC. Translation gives CASGFRGTGANVLTF.

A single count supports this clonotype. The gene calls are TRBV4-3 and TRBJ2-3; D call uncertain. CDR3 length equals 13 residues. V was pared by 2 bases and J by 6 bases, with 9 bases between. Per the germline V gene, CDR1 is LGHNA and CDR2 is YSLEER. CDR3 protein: CASSQTSSDTQYF. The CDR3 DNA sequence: TGCGCCAGCAGCCAAACCTCATCGGATACGCAGTATTTT.

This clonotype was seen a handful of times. The CDR3 coding sequence is TGCGCCAGCAGCCAAGAGAGTCAGTGGGAAGGGACAGATACGCAGTATTTT. Translating it yields CASSQESQWEGTDTQYF. This rearrangement joins TRBV4-1 to TRBJ2-3; D gene ambiguous. V dropped 0 bases and J dropped 3 bases, with 16 bases sitting between them. CDR1 and CDR2 (germline): MGHRA, YSYEKL. There are 17 residues in the CDR3.

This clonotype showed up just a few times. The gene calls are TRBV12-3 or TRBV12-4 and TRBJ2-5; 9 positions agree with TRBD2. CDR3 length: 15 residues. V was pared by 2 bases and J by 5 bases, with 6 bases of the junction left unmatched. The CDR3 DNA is TGTGCCAGCAGTTTACTAGCGGGGCCCCGGGAGACCCAGTACTTC. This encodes CASSLLAGPRETQYF.

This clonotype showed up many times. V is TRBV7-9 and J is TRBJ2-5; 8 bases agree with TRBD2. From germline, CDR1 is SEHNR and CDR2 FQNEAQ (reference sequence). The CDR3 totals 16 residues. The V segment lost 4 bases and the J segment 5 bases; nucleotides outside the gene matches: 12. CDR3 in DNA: TGTGCCAGCAGCTACCTACGGGGGGGCTCGCGGGAGACCCAGTACTTC. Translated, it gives CASSYLRGGSRETQYF.

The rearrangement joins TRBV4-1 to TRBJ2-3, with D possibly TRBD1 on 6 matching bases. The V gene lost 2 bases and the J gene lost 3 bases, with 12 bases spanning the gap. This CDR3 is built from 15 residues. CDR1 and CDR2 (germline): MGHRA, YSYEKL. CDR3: CASSQQSGVTDTQYF. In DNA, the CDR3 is TGCGCCAGCAGCCAACAATCAGGGGTTACAGATACGCAGTATTTT.